This T cell receptor beta chain stems from a study of early T cells in non-severe SARS-CoV-2 infection (dated by TCRdb to the early 2020s). About the study as a whole: Because TCR sequencing was done on bulk RNA from unsorted whole blood, the alpha and beta chains could not be paired.

As to this clonotype: Its antigen remains undetermined. No quality values exist for individual bases; no much larger clone is one base distant.

The study was a case-control design nested within a healthcare worker cohort in London, UK, with weekly nasopharyngeal swab PCR tests and blood sampling. Healthcare workers were recruited during the week of the UK lockdown, between 23 and 31 March 2020, and followed weekly for up to roughly 15 weeks. The library was prepared using 5' RACE. Instrument used: NextSeq 500. The TCR library protocol attached unique molecular identifiers to individual cDNA molecules to correct for sequencing error and PCR bias. Both TCR alpha and beta chains were sequenced, and tight co-correlation was observed between alpha and beta sequence abundances in each sample. In the paper's pipeline: Decombinator V4 was used to annotate the V gene, J gene and CDR3 of the TCR sequences. Expanded TCRs were defined as changing significantly between any two time points under a Poisson model with p below 0.0001. TCR abundances were normalised to the total number of TCRs sequenced in each sample and reported as counts per million. TRAV1-2 paired with TRAJ12, TRAJ20 or TRAJ33 defined MAIT TCRs, while TRAV10 paired with TRAJ18 defined iNKT TCRs. A search of VDJdb, accessed on 1 November 2021, was run for TCRs annotated to CMV, EBV and SARS-CoV-2, with TCRs annotated for multiple antigens excluded. TCRdb reprocessing: public reads trimmed at Q25 with fastp, clones called with MiXCR, in-frame beta chains kept. Rows with one shared CDR3 protein collapse into an entry with the most common genes and DNA. The V and J calls and clone size come from TCRdb's table, not from the authors' own analysis. In this sample the table shows about 49,000 distinct CDR3 sequences, around 6.5% of which occur a single time. About 2.8% of the sample rests with the top ten.

Overall study results and their limits: Matching against VDJdb was skewed toward anti-spike CD8 responses, likely underestimated virus-specific expansions, and missed private and CD4 specificities.

Including the terminal cysteine and phenylalanine, the CDR3 comprises 14 residues. CDR3 DNA only is kept here, 42 bases in frame from base 1. Compared with germline, V lacks 7 bases and J lacks 5 bases; bases without a gene match: 11. In the germline V gene, CDR1 corresponds to SGHRS and CDR2 to YFSETQ. The clonotype originates from an adult who was a healthcare worker with PCR-confirmed SARS-CoV-2 infection or an uninfected control (not recorded which). The chain couples TRBV5-1 to TRBJ1-1, with 7 bases matching TRBD1. This specimen consisted of whole blood, obtained at baseline. Here the CDR3 is given as CASYKGAGGTEAFF. The nucleotide sequence reads TGCGCCAGCTACAAGGGGGCAGGGGGAACTGAAGCTTTCTTT.